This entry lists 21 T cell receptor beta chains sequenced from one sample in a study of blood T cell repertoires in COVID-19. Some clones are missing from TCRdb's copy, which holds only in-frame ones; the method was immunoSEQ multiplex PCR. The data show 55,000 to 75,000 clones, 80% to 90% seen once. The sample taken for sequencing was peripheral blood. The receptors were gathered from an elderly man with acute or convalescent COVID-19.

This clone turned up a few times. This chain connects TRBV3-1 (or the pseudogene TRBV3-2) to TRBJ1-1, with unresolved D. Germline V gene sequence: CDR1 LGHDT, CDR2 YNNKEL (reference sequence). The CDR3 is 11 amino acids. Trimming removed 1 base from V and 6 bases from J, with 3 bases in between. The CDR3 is CASSQVSEAFF. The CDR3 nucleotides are TGTGCCAGCAGCCAAGTATCTGAAGCTTTCTTT.

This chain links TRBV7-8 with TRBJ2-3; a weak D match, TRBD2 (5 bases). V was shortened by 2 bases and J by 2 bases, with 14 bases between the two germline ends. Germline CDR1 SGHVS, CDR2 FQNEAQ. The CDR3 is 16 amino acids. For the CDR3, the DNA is TGTGCCAGCAGCTTACTTACCCAGCGGCTCACAGATACGCAGTATTTT. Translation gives CASSLLTQRLTDTQYF.

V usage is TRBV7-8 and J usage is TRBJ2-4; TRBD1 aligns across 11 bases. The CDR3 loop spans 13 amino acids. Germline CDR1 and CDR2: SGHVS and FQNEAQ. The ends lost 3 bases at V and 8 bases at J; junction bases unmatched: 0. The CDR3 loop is CASSLDRGHIQYF. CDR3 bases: TGTGCCAGCAGCTTGGACAGGGGGCACATTCAGTACTTC.

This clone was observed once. The CDR3 region is CASSLLRRQGRGGGLGQYF. CDR3 DNA: TGTGCCAGCAGCTTACTCCGACGACAGGGACGAGGAGGGGGTCTGGGGCAGTACTTC. The rearrangement joins TRBV11-2 to TRBJ2-7; weak D call: TRBD1 (7 bases). This CDR3 spans 19 amino acids. Germline values: CDR1 SGHAT, CDR2 FQNNGV. Deletions cut 2 bases from V and 9 bases from J, with 32 bases between.

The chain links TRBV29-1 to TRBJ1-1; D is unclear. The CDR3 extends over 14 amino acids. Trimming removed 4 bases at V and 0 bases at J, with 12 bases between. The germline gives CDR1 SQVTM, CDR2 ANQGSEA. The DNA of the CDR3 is TGCAGCGTTGTAGTTTCCGGAGTGAACACTGAAGCTTTCTTT. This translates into CSVVVSGVNTEAFF.

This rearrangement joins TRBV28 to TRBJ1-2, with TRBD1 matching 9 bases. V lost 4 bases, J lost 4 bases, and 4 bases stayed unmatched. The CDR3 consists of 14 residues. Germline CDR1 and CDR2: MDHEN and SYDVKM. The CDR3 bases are TGTGCCAGCAGTTACAGGGGGCTCGGCTATGGCTACACCTTC. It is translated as CASSYRGLGYGYTF.

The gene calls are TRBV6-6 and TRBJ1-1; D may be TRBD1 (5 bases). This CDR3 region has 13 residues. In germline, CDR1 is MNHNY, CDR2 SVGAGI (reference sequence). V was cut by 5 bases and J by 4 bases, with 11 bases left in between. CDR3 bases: TGTGCCAGCAGTACCGCCGGGGGCACTGAAGCTTTCTTT. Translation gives CASSTAGGTEAFF.

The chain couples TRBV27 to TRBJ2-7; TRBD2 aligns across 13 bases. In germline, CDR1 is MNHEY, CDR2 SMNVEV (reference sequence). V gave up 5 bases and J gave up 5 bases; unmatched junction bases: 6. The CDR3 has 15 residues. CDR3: CASSLRTSGSHEQYF. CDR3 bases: TGTGCCAGCAGTCTCAGGACTAGCGGGAGCCACGAGCAGTACTTC.

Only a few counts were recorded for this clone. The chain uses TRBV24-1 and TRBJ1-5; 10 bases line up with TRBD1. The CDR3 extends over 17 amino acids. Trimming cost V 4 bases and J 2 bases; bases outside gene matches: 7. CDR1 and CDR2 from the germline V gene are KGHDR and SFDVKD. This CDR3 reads CATSERDRGRGNQPQHF. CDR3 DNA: TGTGCCACCAGTGAACGGGACAGGGGAAGAGGCAATCAGCCCCAGCATTTT.

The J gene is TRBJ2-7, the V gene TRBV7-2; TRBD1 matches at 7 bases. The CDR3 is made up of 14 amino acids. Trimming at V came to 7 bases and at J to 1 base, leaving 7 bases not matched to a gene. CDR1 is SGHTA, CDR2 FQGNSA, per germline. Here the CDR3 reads CASTKDRLSYEQYF. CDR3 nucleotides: TGTGCCAGCACAAAGGACAGGCTGTCCTACGAGCAGTACTTC.

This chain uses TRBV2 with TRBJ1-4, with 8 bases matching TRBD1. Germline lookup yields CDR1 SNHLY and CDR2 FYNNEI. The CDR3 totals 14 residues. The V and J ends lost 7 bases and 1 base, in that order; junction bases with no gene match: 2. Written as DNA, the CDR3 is TGTGCCAGCATGGGGACAGGAACTAATGAAAAACTGTTTTTT. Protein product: CASMGTGTNEKLFF.

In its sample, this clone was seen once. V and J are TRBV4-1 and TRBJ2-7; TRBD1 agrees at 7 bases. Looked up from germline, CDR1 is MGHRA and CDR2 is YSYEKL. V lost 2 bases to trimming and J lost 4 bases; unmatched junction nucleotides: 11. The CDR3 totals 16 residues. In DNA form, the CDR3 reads TGCGCCAGCAGCCAAACACCAGGGGACAGTATGTACGAGCAGTACTTC. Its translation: CASSQTPGDSMYEQYF.

CDR3 region: CASSKAGVADTQYF. The DNA for the CDR3 is TGTGCCAGTTCGAAAGCGGGAGTGGCAGATACGCAGTATTTT. The chain joins TRBV28 to TRBJ2-3; 8 positions match TRBD2. Trimming removed 9 bases from V and 4 bases from J; junction bases left unmatched: 9. CDR1 is MDHEN, CDR2 SYDVKM, per germline. The CDR3 is made up of 14 amino acids.

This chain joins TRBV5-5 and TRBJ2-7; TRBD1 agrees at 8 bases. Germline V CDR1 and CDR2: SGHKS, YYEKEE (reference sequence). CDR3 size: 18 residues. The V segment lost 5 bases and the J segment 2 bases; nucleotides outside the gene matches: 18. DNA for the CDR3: TGTGCCAGCAGACCGAGGACAGGGATGTTCACTTCAACCTACGAGCAGTACTTC. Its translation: CASRPRTGMFTSTYEQYF. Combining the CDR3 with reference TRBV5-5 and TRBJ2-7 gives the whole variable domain DAGVTQSPTHLIKTRGQQVTLRCSPISGHKSVSWYQQVLGQGPQFIFQYYEKEERGRGNFPDRFSARQFPNYSSELNVNALLLGDSALYLCASRPRTGMFTSTYEQYFGPGTRLTVT.

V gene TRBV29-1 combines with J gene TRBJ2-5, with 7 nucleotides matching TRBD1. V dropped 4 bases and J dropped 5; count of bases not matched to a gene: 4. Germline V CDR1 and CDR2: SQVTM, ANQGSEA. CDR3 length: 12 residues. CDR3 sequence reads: CSVGQGFETQYF. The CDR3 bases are TGCAGCGTTGGACAGGGTTTCGAGACCCAGTACTTC.

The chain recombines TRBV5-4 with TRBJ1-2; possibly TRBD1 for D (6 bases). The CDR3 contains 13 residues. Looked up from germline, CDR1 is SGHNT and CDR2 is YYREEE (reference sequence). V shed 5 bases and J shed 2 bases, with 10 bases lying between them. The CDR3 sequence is CASRIQGNYGYTF. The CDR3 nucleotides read TGTGCCAGCAGGATCCAGGGGAACTATGGCTACACCTTC. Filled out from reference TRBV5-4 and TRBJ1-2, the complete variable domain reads ETGVTQSPTHLIKTRGQQVTLRCSSQSGHNTVSWYQQALGQGPQFIFQYYREEENGRGNFPPRFSGLQFPNYSSELNVNALELDDSALYLCASRIQGNYGYTFGSGTRLTVV.

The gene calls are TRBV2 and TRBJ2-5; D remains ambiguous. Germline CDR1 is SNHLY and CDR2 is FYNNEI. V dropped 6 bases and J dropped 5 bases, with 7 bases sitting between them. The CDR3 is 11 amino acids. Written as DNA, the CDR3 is TGTGCCAGCAGAAAGGAGGAGACCCAGTACTTC. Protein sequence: CASRKEETQYF.

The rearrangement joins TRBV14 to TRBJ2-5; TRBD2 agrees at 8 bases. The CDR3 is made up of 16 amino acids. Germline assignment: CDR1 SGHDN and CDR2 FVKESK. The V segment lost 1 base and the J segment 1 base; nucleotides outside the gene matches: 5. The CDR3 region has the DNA TGTGCCAGCAGCCAAGGGGCGGGAGGAGGCCAAGAGACCCAGTACTTC. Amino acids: CASSQGAGGGQETQYF. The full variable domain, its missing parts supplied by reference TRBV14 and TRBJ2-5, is EAGVTQFPSHSVIEKGQTVTLRCDPISGHDNLYWYRRVMGKEIKFLLHFVKESKQDESGMPNNRFLAERTGGTYSTLKVQPAELEDSGVYFCASSQGAGGGQETQYFGPGTRLLVL.

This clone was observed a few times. CDR3 in DNA: TGTGCCAGCACCTCGCTCACAGGGGGGCTTCAGTATGGCTACACCTTC. Protein product: CASTSLTGGLQYGYTF. This chain uses TRBV27 with TRBJ1-2; TRBD1 aligns across 8 bases. This CDR3 is 16 amino acids long. Germline CDR1 MNHEY, CDR2 SMNVEV (reference sequence). V lost 7 bases, J lost 5 bases, and 15 bases stayed unmatched.

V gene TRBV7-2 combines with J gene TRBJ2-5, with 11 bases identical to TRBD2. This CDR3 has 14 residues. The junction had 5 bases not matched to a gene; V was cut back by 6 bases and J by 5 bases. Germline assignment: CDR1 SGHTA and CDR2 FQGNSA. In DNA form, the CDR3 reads TGTGCCAGCAGATCACTAGCGGGGGTGGAGACCCAGTACTTC. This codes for CASRSLAGVETQYF.

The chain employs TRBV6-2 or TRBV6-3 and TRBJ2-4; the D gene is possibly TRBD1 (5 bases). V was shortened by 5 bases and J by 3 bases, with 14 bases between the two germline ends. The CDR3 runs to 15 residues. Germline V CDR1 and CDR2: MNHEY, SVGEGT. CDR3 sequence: CASSGQGSVKNIQYF. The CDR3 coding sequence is TGTGCCAGCAGTGGTCAGGGTTCGGTCAAAAACATTCAGTACTTC.